The rows below give T cell receptor beta chains drawn from one sample of a study of cytomegalovirus exposure and HLA in healthy donors. Libraries were prepared by immunoSEQ multiplex PCR; TCRdb keeps only in-frame clonotypes and omits some of them. The sample lists around 99,000 clones; around 86% were seen once. The sequencing sample was made of PBMCs. Every receptor here comes from a woman aged 25 to 45 in good health and CMV-seronegative. The CDR3 runs from the conserved cysteine through the conserved F or W. A D gene is named only where the DNA matches it firmly.

V gene,D gene,CDR3 length,J gene,CDR3 protein
TRBV25-1,.,14,TRBJ1-5,CASSERKGDQPQHF
TRBV28,TRBD1,18,TRBJ2-1,CASFPLDFRTGDYNEQFF
TRBV6-6,.,16,TRBJ2-2,CASTNDPTGVTGELFF
TRBV11-2,.,17,TRBJ2-7,CASSFRSGGDSSYEQYF
TRBV7-6,.,17,TRBJ2-2,CASSLVERNYNTGELFF
TRBV19,TRBD2,13,TRBJ2-2,CASRFGRAGELFF
TRBV5-6,TRBD1,14,TRBJ1-2,CASILNGGTGDYTF
TRBV19,.,16,TRBJ1-5,CASSVDRPGRNQPQHF
TRBV7-9,TRBD2,18,TRBJ2-1,CASSQAPLLAGVHNEQFF
TRBV7-2,TRBD1,15,TRBJ2-1,CASSPDRGVYNEQFF
TRBV2,.,12,TRBJ2-5,CASWTGEETQYF
TRBV10-2,TRBD2,15,TRBJ2-5,CASSLGLAGQETQYF
TRBV10-3,.,14,TRBJ1-1,CASTGHQGNTEAFF
TRBV6-5,TRBD2,15,TRBJ2-7,CASCASETSKGEQYF
TRBV7-9,TRBD1,16,TRBJ2-1,CASSTKGQGATNEQFF
TRBV6-6,TRBD1,11,TRBJ2-1,CASSYGTGPFF
TRBV19,TRBD2,19,TRBJ2-1,CASGGGGLGKTMSYNEQFF
TRBV2,TRBD1,18,TRBJ1-6,CASSENQAGGAYNSPLHF
TRBV19,.,16,TRBJ2-1,CASSISGVGKGNEQFF
TRBV19,.,14,TRBJ2-7,CASSRTPNFYEQYF
TRBV5-1,TRBD2,18,TRBJ2-3,CASSLALAGGPYTDTQYF
TRBV6-5,TRBD1,14,TRBJ1-3,CASRLQGAGNTIYF
TRBV5-4,TRBD1,16,TRBJ2-7,CASSLAWGPGGNEQYF
TRBV4-3,TRBD1,15,TRBJ1-2,CASSHYLQGAYGYTF
TRBV5-6,.,13,TRBJ1-1,CASSFRGNTEAFF
TRBV5-6,.,13,TRBJ1-1,CASSFGGYTEAFF
TRBV19,TRBD1,18,TRBJ2-2,CASSLGQGAVGHTGELFF
TRBV5-1,.,13,TRBJ1-1,CASSSQGNTEAFF
TRBV7-9,.,15,TRBJ2-1,CASSPQSPYRDEQFF
TRBV7-9,.,12,TRBJ2-7,CASSGQKAEGYF
TRBV27,.,12,TRBJ1-2,CASIGLSYGYTF
TRBV28,TRBD1,15,TRBJ2-1,CASSPRRTGSNEQFF
TRBV19,.,13,.,CASSIFDRYEQYF
TRBV6-1,.,11,TRBJ1-2,CASSEAYGYTF
TRBV4-1,.,14,TRBJ1-4,CASSQVNPNEKLFF
TRBV6-4,.,14,TRBJ2-2,CASSETANTGELFF
TRBV6-5,.,14,TRBJ1-3,CASKGLSSGNTIYF
TRBV29-1,.,12,TRBJ2-5,CSVEGNQETQYF
TRBV11-2,.,15,TRBJ2-2,CASSFNGSPTGELFF
TRBV9,.,17,TRBJ2-6,CASSVDSTGPGANVLTF
TRBV30,.,13,TRBJ1-5,CAWSEQPNQPQHF
TRBV27,TRBD2,18,TRBJ2-1,CASSAGLAGESSYNEQFF
TRBV5-5,.,15,TRBJ2-6,CASHTVGSGANVLTF
TRBV4-2,.,17,TRBJ2-1,CASSQDSGVRVNFEQFF
TRBV6-1,TRBD2,16,TRBJ2-3,CASSDVAGGFTDTQYF
TRBV28,TRBD1,14,TRBJ2-7,CASGSWDRAYEQYF
TRBV15,.,17,TRBJ1-4,CATSRDRIGRVEEKLFF
TRBV6-4,TRBD2,13,TRBJ2-7,CASSRAGAYEQYF
TRBV6-6,.,13,TRBJ1-2,CASSASRGEGYTF